What follows describes a single TCR beta chain. This entry belongs to a study of T cell responses to AZD1222 COVID-19 vaccine. Trimming took 8 bases from V and 4 from J, leaving 20 bases between them. Per the germline V gene, CDR1 is MNHEY and CDR2 is SVGAGI. CDR3 length equals 15 residues. Sequenced by immunoSEQ multiplex PCR; TCRdb stores in-frame clones only, minus some. The table records about 140,000 clones, nearly 95% of them present only once. Researchers grouped second doses given at about 4 or about 12 weeks into one pool. The chain uses TRBV6-5 and TRBJ1-1; D is uncertain. The specimen was peripheral blood, collected 28 days after the second AZD1222 dose. This sequence originates from an adult who received the AZD1222 COVID-19 vaccine. The CDR3 DNA follows: TGTGCCAGCCAAGTTAGGCCCTCGACCGTCACTGAAGCTTTCTTT. This translates into CASQVRPSTVTEAFF.